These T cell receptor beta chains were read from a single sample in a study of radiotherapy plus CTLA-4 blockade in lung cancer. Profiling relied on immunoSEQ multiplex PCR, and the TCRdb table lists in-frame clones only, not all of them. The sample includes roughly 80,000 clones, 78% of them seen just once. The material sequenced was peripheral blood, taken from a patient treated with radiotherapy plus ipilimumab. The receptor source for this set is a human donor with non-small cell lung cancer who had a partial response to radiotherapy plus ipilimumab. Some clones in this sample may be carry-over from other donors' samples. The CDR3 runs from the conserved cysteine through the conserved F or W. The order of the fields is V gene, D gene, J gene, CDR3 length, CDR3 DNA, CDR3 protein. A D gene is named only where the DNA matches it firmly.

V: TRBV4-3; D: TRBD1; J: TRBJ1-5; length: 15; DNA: TGCGCCAGCAGCCTAGGGACAGGGGGTGGTCAGCCCCAGCATTTT; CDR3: CASSLGTGGGQPQHF
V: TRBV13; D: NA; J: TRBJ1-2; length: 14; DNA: TGTGCCAGCAGCTTAGACAGACAAAACTATGGCTACACCTTC; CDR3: CASSLDRQNYGYTF
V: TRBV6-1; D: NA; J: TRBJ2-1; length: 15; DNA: TGTGCCAGCATAAGAACGGGAGCCCTAAGGGATGAGCAGTTCTTC; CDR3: CASIRTGALRDEQFF
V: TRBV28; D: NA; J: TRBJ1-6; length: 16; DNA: TGTGCCAGCACTCTGCTCGAGGGTTCCAATAATTCCCCCCTCCACTTT; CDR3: CASTLLEGSNNSPLHF
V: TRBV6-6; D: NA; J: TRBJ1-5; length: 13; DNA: TGTGCCAGCACCATCGGGGGCAATCAGCCCCAGCATTTT; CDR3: CASTIGGNQPQHF
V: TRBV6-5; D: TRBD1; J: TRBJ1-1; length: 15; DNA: TGTGCCAGCAGTTACGCGACAGGGGTGAAAACTGAAGCTTTCTTT; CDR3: CASSYATGVKTEAFF
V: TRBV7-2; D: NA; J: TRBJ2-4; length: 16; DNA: TGTGCCAGCAGCTTACAGGGGAGGGTGGCCAAAAACATTCAGTACTTC; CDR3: CASSLQGRVAKNIQYF
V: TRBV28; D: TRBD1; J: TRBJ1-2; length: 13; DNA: TGTGCCAGCAAGGACCCCGGGACAGGCGGCTACACCTTC; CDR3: CASKDPGTGGYTF
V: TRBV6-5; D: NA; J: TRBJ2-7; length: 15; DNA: TGTGCCAGCAGGCGCCAGGCCTCCCCCTCCTACGAGCAGTACTTC; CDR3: CASRRQASPSYEQYF
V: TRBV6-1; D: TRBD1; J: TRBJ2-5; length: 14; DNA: TGTGCCAGCAGGACATATCGGCCCGGGGACAGGGTTTACTTC; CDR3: CASRTYRPGDRVYF
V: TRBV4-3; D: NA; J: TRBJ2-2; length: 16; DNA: TGCGCCAGCAGCCAAGGGGGCCGACAGGGAGGCGGGGAGCTGTTTTTT; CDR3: CASSQGGRQGGGELFF
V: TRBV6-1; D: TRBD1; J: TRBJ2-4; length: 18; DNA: TGTGCCAGCAGTGAAATCGAGTGGACAGGGGGCGGACGAAACATTCAGTACTTC; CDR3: CASSEIEWTGGGRNIQYF
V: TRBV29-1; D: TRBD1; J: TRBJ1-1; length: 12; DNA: TGCAGCGCCCGAAGGGACAGCCTAGCAGCTTTCTTT; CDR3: CSARRDSLAAFF
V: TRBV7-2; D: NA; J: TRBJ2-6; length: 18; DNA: TGTGCCAGCAGCTTAGGAAGCTTAAGGAGGCCTGGGGCCAACGTCCTGACTTTC; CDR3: CASSLGSLRRPGANVLTF
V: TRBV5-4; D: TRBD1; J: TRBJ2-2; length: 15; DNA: TGTGCCAGCAGCCCGCCGACAGGGGCGACCGGGGAGCTGTTTTTT; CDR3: CASSPPTGATGELFF
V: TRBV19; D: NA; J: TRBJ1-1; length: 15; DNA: TGTGCCAGTCTCGACGGACAGAGAATGAACACTGAAGCTTTCTTT; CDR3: CASLDGQRMNTEAFF
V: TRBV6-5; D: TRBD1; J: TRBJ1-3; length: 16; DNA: TGTGCCAGCAGTTACTCGAGACAGGGAAAGGGAAACACCATATATTTT; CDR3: CASSYSRQGKGNTIYF
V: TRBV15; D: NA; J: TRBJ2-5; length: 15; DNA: TGTGCCACCAGCAGGGCACAGGGTTCCCAAGAGACCCAGTACTTC; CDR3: CATSRAQGSQETQYF
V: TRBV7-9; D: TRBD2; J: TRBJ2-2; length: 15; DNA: TGTGCCAGCAGCAGGACTAGCGGGATCACCGGGGAGCTGTTTTTT; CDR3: CASSRTSGITGELFF
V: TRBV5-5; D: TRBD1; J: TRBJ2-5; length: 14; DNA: TGTGCCAGCAGCAGAGACAGGGGACGGGAGACCCAGTACTTC; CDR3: CASSRDRGRETQYF
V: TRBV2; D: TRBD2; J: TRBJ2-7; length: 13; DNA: TGTGCCAGCAGTGAGGCGACTAGCGGGATTAAGTACTTC; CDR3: CASSEATSGIKYF
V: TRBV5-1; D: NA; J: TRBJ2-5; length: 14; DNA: TGCGCCAGCAGCTTGGTCCAGGGGTTGGAGACCCAGTACTTC; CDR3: CASSLVQGLETQYF
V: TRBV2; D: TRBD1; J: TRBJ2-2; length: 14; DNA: TGTGCCAGCAGGAGGGGGCTTGATACCGGGGAGCTGTTTTTT; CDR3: CASRRGLDTGELFF